The 31 T cell receptor beta chains below come from one sample, sequenced in a study of shared clonotypes between healthy human individuals. Method: immunoSEQ multiplex PCR; TCRdb's copy keeps in-frame clones and lacks some. The sample carries some 1.5 million clones, roughly 96% recorded once. Sequences were obtained from naive CD4+ T cells sorted from blood. The subset is: CD45RA+ positively selected. These receptors were obtained from a man younger than 45 in good health.

V is TRBV9 and J is TRBJ2-5; tentative D call: TRBD1 (6 bases). The CDR3 runs 13 residues. V lost 5 bases, J lost 5 bases, and 13 bases lay in between. Germline loops: CDR1 SGDLS, CDR2 YYNGEE. The CDR3 region has the DNA TGTGCCAGCAGTCTTCTACAGGGTGAGACCCAGTACTTC. Residues: CASSLLQGETQYF.

The CDR3 sequence: CASSVGPGLHQETQYF. The CDR3 DNA is TGTGCCAGCAGCGTAGGACCGGGACTACACCAAGAGACCCAGTACTTC. The chain couples TRBV9 to TRBJ2-5; TRBD2 matches 7 bases. The germline CDR1 and CDR2 sequences are SGDLS and YYNGEE. With 0 bases clipped from V and 0 bases from J, the junction kept 5 bases outside the gene matches. The CDR3 loop spans 16 amino acids.

Concerning this clone itself: This CDR3 is also generated by other DNA sequences in the sample. The DNA of the CDR3 is TGTGCCATCAGTGAGTCAGGGGCAACTAATGAAAAACTGTTTTTT. This codes for CAISESGATNEKLFF. The chain is built from TRBV10-3 and TRBJ1-4; tentatively, D is TRBD1 (5 bases). The CDR3 has 15 amino acids. Germline assignment: CDR1 ENHRY and CDR2 SYGVKD. V was cut by 0 bases and J by 0 bases, with 5 bases left in between.

This clone was seen just once. The chain recombines TRBV14 with TRBJ2-3, with 7 bases fitting TRBD2. This CDR3 is 15 amino acids long. Losses at the gene ends were 3 bases for V and 4 bases for J; bases not matched to a gene: 7. Germline loops: CDR1 SGHDN, CDR2 FVKESK. The CDR3 loop is CASSHGGSHPDTQYF. CDR3 coding DNA: TGTGCCAGCAGCCACGGCGGGAGCCACCCAGATACGCAGTATTTT.

The CDR3 bases are TGTGCCAGCAGTCTCTCGGGGCTAGCCAAAAACATTCAGTACTTC. Translating it yields CASSLSGLAKNIQYF. The chain employs TRBV28 and TRBJ2-4; D may match TRBD1 or TRBD2 (5 bases each). V dropped 5 bases and J dropped 0 bases, with 11 bases sitting between them. Germline lookup yields CDR1 MDHEN and CDR2 SYDVKM. The CDR3 loop spans 15 amino acids.

The rearrangement joins TRBV15 to TRBJ2-3; 10 bases agree with TRBD2. This CDR3 spans 15 amino acids. Germline-derived CDR1 and CDR2 are LNHNV and YYDKDF (reference sequence). V lost 3 bases to trimming and J lost 6 bases; unmatched junction nucleotides: 6. CDR3 sequence reads: CATSRTLAGEDTQYF. As DNA, the CDR3 is TGTGCCACCAGCAGGACGCTAGCGGGAGAGGATACGCAGTATTTT. Together with reference TRBV15 and TRBJ2-3, the CDR3 gives the full variable domain: DAMVIQNPRYQVTQFGKPVTLSCSQTLNHNVMYWYQQKSSQAPKLLFHYYDKDFNNEADTPDNFQSRRPNTSFCFLDIRSPGLGDTAMYLCATSRTLAGEDTQYFGPGTRLTVL.

The chain uses TRBV2 and TRBJ2-1; D unclear. CDR1 and CDR2 (germline): SNHLY, FYNNEI. Trimming removed 7 bases at V and 6 bases at J, with 16 bases between. The CDR3 runs 14 residues. The CDR3 is CASTDDIEINEQFF. CDR3 sequence (DNA): TGTGCCAGCACCGATGATATCGAAATCAATGAGCAGTTCTTC.

The chain joins TRBV29-1 to TRBJ1-2, with D possibly TRBD1 on 5 matching bases. The CDR3 consists of 13 residues. Germline V lookup: CDR1 SQVTM, CDR2 ANQGSEA. V was pared by 3 bases and J by 6 bases, with 14 bases between. CDR3 coding DNA: TGCAGCGTTGATTCTTGGGAGGGACATGGCTACACCTTC. Protein: CSVDSWEGHGYTF.

The genes are TRBV11-2 and TRBJ2-2, with TRBD2 as a possible D gene (6 bases). CDR1 is SGHAT and CDR2 is FQNNGV in the germline V gene. The V and J ends lost 3 bases and 6 bases respectively, with 14 bases between them. The CDR3 consists of 15 residues. As DNA, the CDR3 is TGTGCCAGCAGCTTGGTCGGGAGAATTCCCGGGGAGCTGTTTTTT. Protein: CASSLVGRIPGELFF.

The V gene is TRBV6-1, the J gene TRBJ1-2, with 10 bases that match TRBD1. Trimming removed 8 bases from V and 4 bases from J; junction bases left unmatched: 4. Germline V gene data show CDR1 as MNHNS and CDR2 as SASEGT. This CDR3 comprises 13 residues. The CDR3, as DNA: TGTGCCAGCCGACAGGGGGCGGGCTATGGCTACACCTTC. Amino acids: CASRQGAGYGYTF.

The chain is built from TRBV15 and TRBJ1-4; a possible D gene is TRBD1 (5 bases). Trimming removed 8 bases at V and 4 bases at J, with 17 bases between. This CDR3 has 15 amino acids. The germline V gene has CDR1 LNHNV and CDR2 YYDKDF (reference sequence). The CDR3 nucleotides are TGTGCCACCGGGACTCCCCTTAGGGGTAATGAAAAACTGTTTTTT. It yields the protein CATGTPLRGNEKLFF.

A remark on this clone: The sample holds other DNA sequences that translate to the same CDR3. The chain employs TRBV28 and TRBJ2-5, with a tentative D call TRBD1 (5 bases). Germline CDR1 is MDHEN and CDR2 is SYDVKM. V lost 2 bases and J 3 bases, leaving 7 bases between the germline ends. There are 13 residues in the CDR3. In nucleotides, the CDR3 is TGTGCCAGCAGTTTAAGCAGGGAAGAGACCCAGTACTTC. Its protein is CASSLSREETQYF.

In this sample, this clone turned up once. This sequence joins TRBV18 and TRBJ1-2, with 7 bases identical to TRBD1. The CDR3 contains 13 residues. Germline CDR1 is KGHSH and CDR2 is LQKENI. V lost 6 bases and J lost 4; bases outside the gene matches: 5. The CDR3: CASSDREGYGYTF. The CDR3 bases are TGTGCCAGCTCCGACAGGGAAGGCTATGGCTACACCTTC.

This rearrangement joins TRBV25-1 to TRBJ2-5, with unresolved D. CDR1 is MGHDK and CDR2 is SYGVNS in the germline V gene. V shed 5 bases and J shed 2 bases, with 18 bases lying between them. The CDR3 has 16 residues. CDR3 protein: CASSFGLLNLQETQYF. The CDR3 nucleotides are TGTGCCAGCAGTTTCGGTCTCCTCAATCTACAAGAGACCCAGTACTTC.

The chain employs TRBV5-1 and TRBJ2-3, with D hard to call. V was cut by 1 base and J by 2 bases, with 8 bases left in between. Germline-derived CDR1 and CDR2 are SGHRS and YFSETQ. The CDR3 spans 14 residues. The CDR3 reads CASSLITTTDTQYF. The CDR3 nucleotides are TGCGCCAGCAGCTTGATCACCACCACAGATACGCAGTATTTT.

The chain is built from TRBV7-2 and TRBJ2-3; 9 bases are a match to TRBD1. Germline CDR1 reads SGHTA; CDR2 reads FQGNSA. Unmatched junction bases numbered 5, after V lost 3 bases and J lost 4 bases. CDR3 size: 15 residues. The CDR3 sequence: CASSFLGQGADTQYF. CDR3 coding DNA: TGTGCCAGCAGCTTCCTGGGACAGGGAGCAGATACGCAGTATTTT.

The genes are TRBV7-8 and TRBJ2-7; 8 bases line up with TRBD1. Germline CDR1 reads SGHVS; CDR2 reads FQNEAQ. Trimming took 0 bases from V and 3 from J; bases not matched to a gene: 1. The CDR3 loop spans 14 amino acids. This CDR3 reads CASSLAGTGYEQYF. CDR3 bases: TGTGCCAGCAGCTTAGCCGGGACAGGCTACGAGCAGTACTTC. Complete variable domain (other parts from reference TRBV7-8 and TRBJ2-7): GAGVSQSPRYKVAKRGQDVALRCDPISGHVSLFWYQQALGQGPEFLTYFQNEAQLDKSGLPSDRFFAERPEGSVSTLKIQRTQQEDSAVYLCASSLAGTGYEQYFGPGTRLTVT.

The chain employs TRBV5-1 and TRBJ1-1, with TRBD1 matching 7 bases. V lost 2 bases to trimming and J lost 5 bases; unmatched junction nucleotides: 9. This CDR3 is 15 amino acids long. The V gene's germline CDR1 is SGHRS and CDR2 YFSETQ. CDR3 residues: CASSFTSGGGTEAFF. The CDR3 bases are TGCGCCAGCAGCTTTACTTCAGGGGGAGGTACTGAAGCTTTCTTT.

The chain employs TRBV23-1 and TRBJ1-4, with D tentatively TRBD1 (6 bases). TRBV23-1 is identified as an open reading frame with a role that is uncertain. Trimming removed 6 bases at V and 4 bases at J, with 15 bases between. This CDR3 comprises 15 residues. The CDR3 DNA reads as TGCGCCAGCAGCCATAACCCCAGGGGTAATGAAAAACTGTTTTTT. Translating it yields CASSHNPRGNEKLFF.

Comments on this clone: The junction and the germline gene differ at one end; a read error may be behind it. The rearrangement links TRBV7-7 to TRBJ2-1; 8 nucleotides match TRBD1. The CDR3 has 15 amino acids. Germline values: CDR1 SSHAT, CDR2 FNYEAQ (reference sequence). This CDR3 is CASSARQGYYNEQFF. The CDR3 nucleotides are TGTGCTAGCAGCGCGCGACAGGGGTACTACAATGAGCAGTTCTTC.

V usage is TRBV20-1 and J usage is TRBJ2-3; the D is unclear. In germline, CDR1 is DFQATT, CDR2 SNEGSKA (reference sequence). CDR3 size: 11 residues. Trimming took 4 bases from V and 1 from J, leaving 3 bases between them. Here the CDR3 DNA reads TGCAGTGCTAAGGGCACAGATACGCAGTATTTT. Its translation is CSAKGTDTQYF.

The chain uses TRBV6-5 and TRBJ2-7; a weak D match, TRBD1 (6 bases). The germline V gene encodes CDR1 MNHEY and CDR2 SVGAGI. Between the trimmed V and J ends, which lost 5 bases and 2 bases, there was a span of 13 bases. The CDR3 is 14 amino acids. The CDR3: CASSLTGITYEQYF. As DNA, the CDR3 is TGTGCCAGCAGTCTCACAGGGATTACCTACGAGCAGTACTTC.

As concerns this clone: This same CDR3 is encoded by further DNA sequences in the sample. The chain is built from TRBV18 and TRBJ1-1, with a possible D match to TRBD1 (6 bases). V lost 3 bases to trimming and J lost 0 bases, with 8 bases between them. Germline V gene data show CDR1 as KGHSH and CDR2 as LQKENI. The CDR3 totals 14 residues. The CDR3 loop is CASSPGQLNTEAFF. Here the CDR3 DNA reads TGTGCCAGCTCACCCGGACAGTTGAACACTGAAGCTTTCTTT.

The chain links TRBV6-6 to TRBJ2-1; 7 bases match TRBD2. Trimming cost V 0 bases and J 4 bases; bases outside gene matches: 6. This CDR3 region has 16 residues. The germline V gene encodes CDR1 MNHNY and CDR2 SVGAGI (reference sequence). The CDR3 sequence: CASSYSKAGEYNEQFF. The CDR3, as DNA: TGTGCCAGCAGTTACTCGAAGGCGGGAGAGTACAATGAGCAGTTCTTC.

The chain has TRBV9 and TRBJ1-4, with 8 bases lining up with TRBD1. The trim removed 4 bases at V and 7 bases at J, leaving 6 bases unmatched. The germline CDR1 and CDR2 sequences are SGDLS and YYNGEE. This CDR3 is built from 14 residues. CDR3 in DNA: TGTGCCAGCAGCCCTCGGACAGGGACTGAAAAACTGTTTTTT. Protein product: CASSPRTGTEKLFF.

A word on this clone: The same CDR3 arises from other DNA sequences in this sample as well. The rearrangement uses TRBV5-4 and TRBJ2-3; D gene ambiguous. Germline CDR1 reads SGHNT; CDR2 reads YYREEE (reference sequence). V gave up 2 bases and J gave up 6 bases, with 10 bases separating them. This CDR3 spans 13 amino acids. Here the CDR3 reads CASSLAGRDTQYF. DNA for the CDR3: TGTGCCAGCAGCTTAGCTGGTCGGGATACGCAGTATTTT.

The chain recombines TRBV19 with TRBJ2-5, with 9 bases aligning to TRBD1. Unmatched junction bases numbered 5, after V lost 5 bases and J lost 4 bases. The germline CDR1 and CDR2 sequences are LNHDA and SQIVND (reference sequence). The CDR3 consists of 14 residues. The CDR3 spells CASSPKGQGETQYF. In nucleotides, the CDR3 is TGTGCCAGTAGTCCAAAGGGACAGGGAGAGACCCAGTACTTC. Complete variable domain (other parts from reference TRBV19 and TRBJ2-5): DGGITQSPKYLFRKEGQNVTLSCEQNLNHDAMYWYRQDPGQGLRLIYYSQIVNDFQKGDIAEGYSVSREKKESFPLTVTSAQKNPTAFYLCASSPKGQGETQYFGPGTRLLVL.

The V gene is TRBV27, the J gene TRBJ1-2; the match to TRBD1 covers 8 bases. J lost 4 bases, V lost 9 bases, and 4 bases had no gene match. The germline gives CDR1 MNHEY, CDR2 SMNVEV (reference sequence). The CDR3 totals 12 residues. CDR3 coding DNA: TGTGCCAGATGGGACAGGATCTATGGCTACACCTTC. Translation gives CARWDRIYGYTF.

The chain combines TRBV7-9 with TRBJ1-3; no definite D call. The CDR3 runs 15 residues. Germline CDR1 reads SEHNR; CDR2 reads FQNEAQ (reference sequence). Deletions cut 7 bases from V and 2 bases from J, with 15 bases between. The CDR3 region is CASTLDGLTGNTIYF. The CDR3 DNA sequence: TGTGCCAGCACCCTGGACGGACTAACTGGAAACACCATATATTTT.

This clone has only one observation. V usage is TRBV7-2 and J usage is TRBJ1-5; no reliable D call. Trimming removed 1 base from V and 0 bases from J, with 7 bases in between. The CDR3 extends over 15 amino acids. The germline CDR1 and CDR2 sequences are SGHTA and FQGNSA. CDR3 nucleotides: TGTGCCAGCAGCTTAGGTGATGGTAGCAATCAGCCCCAGCATTTT. Protein product: CASSLGDGSNQPQHF.

The rearrangement uses TRBV9 and TRBJ2-3; 10 bases fit TRBD2. The CDR3 is made up of 16 amino acids. Germline V CDR1 and CDR2: SGDLS, YYNGEE. Unmatched junction bases numbered 12, after V lost 4 bases and J lost 7 bases. CDR3 protein: CASSTDPAGGQYTQYF. Here the CDR3 DNA reads TGTGCCAGCAGCACCGACCCAGCGGGAGGGCAATATACGCAGTATTTT. The full variable domain, completed using reference TRBV9 and TRBJ2-3, is DSGVTQTPKHLITATGQRVTLRCSPRSGDLSVYWYQQSLDQGLQFLIQYYNGEERAKGNILERFSAQQFPDLHSELNLSSLELGDSALYFCASSTDPAGGQYTQYFGPGTRLTVL.